This note documents a single T cell receptor beta chain sequence. What it recognizes is unknown. Isolated RNA was reverse transcribed into cDNA used as the sequencing template. The method was immunoSEQ multiplex PCR; TCRdb's version includes in-frame clones alone and lacks a portion of them. The table has 210,000 or so clones, roughly 66% seen once. The sample is drawn from a study of CD8+ T cells in alopecia areata. Looking at the study overall: Patients in the study were on tofacitinib for 6 to 18 months, then off it for 6 months.

Treatment reported: oral pan-JAK inhibitor, 5-10 mg twice daily. Study-level findings and limits: With patients, TCR sharing proved less clear than in mice, a difference possibly related to HLA. Many expanded lesional clones persisted in scalp and blood during tofacitinib. Scalp repertoires also include resident alphabeta T cells from normal skin.

Here the sequenced sample was CD4+ T cells sorted from blood, taken between weeks 43 and 45, from a patient treated with tofacitinib. The receptor's source is a human donor with alopecia areata.

The CDR3 DNA sequence: TGCGCCAGCAGCACAAACACCGGGACAGGGGAAGGCTACACCTTC. Protein sequence: CASSTNTGTGEGYTF. The V and J genes are TRBV5-1 and TRBJ1-2; TRBD1 matches at 10 bases. The CDR3 consists of 15 residues. In germline, CDR1 is SGHRS, CDR2 YFSETQ. V shed 4 bases and J 8 bases; nucleotides not matched to a gene: 11.